A single T cell receptor (beta chain) is shown here with its context. No antigen is known for it. Investigators prepared the TCR beta libraries by applying iRepertoire HTBI primers and Arm-PCR of CDR3 regions. One entry per CDR3 protein, called by TCRdb with MiXCR from the multiplex PCR reads. The sample lists some 450,000 distinct CDR3 sequences; around a quarter were seen once. The CDR3 has 15 amino acids. Germline CDR1 reads SGHAT; CDR2 reads FQDESV (reference sequence). V was pared by 1 base and J by 6 bases, with 13 bases between. The data belong to a study of regulatory T cells in long-lasting Graves disease. Across the whole study: The criterion for persistent Graves' disease was over 5 years of antithyroid drugs with positive TSH receptor antibodies.

Study-wide findings and caveats: The study found TRBV28, TRBJ1-2 and TRBJ2-5 favored in persistent disease. Compared with new cases, persistent Graves' patients showed reduced TCR diversity.

Time point defined: persistent/refractory GD, antithyroid drugs over 5 years with positive TRAb. PBMC-derived RNA was used for the TCR library. Each patient gave 7 to 9 milliliters of EDTA-anticoagulated peripheral blood. The J gene is TRBJ2-1, the V gene TRBV11-1; D is perhaps TRBD1 (5 bases). This receptor was identified in a female donor with Graves disease. The specimen comprised peripheral blood mononuclear cells (PBMCs), sampled when the disease was refractory, from a patient treated with antithyroid drugs. The DNA of the CDR3 is TGTGCCAGCAGCTTAGGACAGATGACTCGCAATGAGCAGTTCTTC. Amino acid sequence: CASSLGQMTRNEQFF. The full variable domain, with the rest looked up from reference TRBV11-1 and TRBJ2-1, is EAEVAQSPRYKITEKSQAVAFWCDPISGHATLYWYRQILGQGPELLVQFQDESVVDDSQLPKDRFSAERLKGVDSTLKIQPAELGDSAMYLCASSLGQMTRNEQFFGPGTRLTVL.